A selection of T cell receptor beta chains follows, all from one sample in a study of T-cell memory formation after mild COVID-19. TCRdb independently ran MiXCR on the 5' RACE reads; one entry per CDR3 protein. In the table there are about half a million distinct CDR3 sequences, roughly 20% of which are singletons. Sequenced input: PBMCs or a T cell subset sorted from them (not recorded which). These receptors were obtained from an adult woman who had mild COVID-19 (a few samples of this study predate the infection). Cell type and time point are not known. CDR3s include the opening cysteine and the closing phenylalanine or tryptophan. Fields, in order: D gene, CDR3 length, J gene, V gene, clone size, CDR3 DNA, CDR3 protein. The D gene is left open where the match is weak. Clone size appears in some rows only: once, few, many, or a class for an expanded clone.

- | 13 | TRBJ2-3 | TRBV9 | many | TGTGCCAGCAGCGAATCCCAGCTAGATACGCAGTATTTT | CASSESQLDTQYF
- | 15 | TRBJ1-5 | TRBV6-1 | few | TGTGCCAGCAGTCCCGACAACACCCTCTATCAGCCCCAGCATTTT | CASSPDNTLYQPQHF
- | 14 | TRBJ1-1 | TRBV11-3 | - | TGTGCCAGCGGATCGAACGCCATGAACACTGAAGCTTTCTTT | CASGSNAMNTEAFF
TRBD2 | 16 | TRBJ2-1 | TRBV20-1 | many | TGCAGTGCTAGAGGTTGGACTAGCGGGAACTACAATGAGCAGTTCTTC | CSARGWTSGNYNEQFF
TRBD2 | 14 | TRBJ2-7 | TRBV7-9 | - | TGTGCCAGCAGCGCCCCGGGACTAGCGGGAGAGCAGTACTTC | CASSAPGLAGEQYF
- | 14 | TRBJ2-3 | TRBV12-3/TRBV12-4 | few | TGTGCCAGCAGTTGGACAACTAGCACAGATACGCAGTATTTT | CASSWTTSTDTQYF
- | 13 | TRBJ2-7 | TRBV13 | - | TGTGCCAGCAGGACAGAACCTTCCTACGAGCAGTACTTC | CASRTEPSYEQYF
- | 11 | TRBJ1-1 | TRBV20-1 | - | TGCAGTGGAGGAATGAACACTGAAGCTTTCTTT | CSGGMNTEAFF
TRBD2 | 15 | TRBJ2-5 | TRBV3-1 | few | TGTGCCAGCAGCCCCCGGACTAGCGGGGAGGAGACCCAGTACTTC | CASSPRTSGEETQYF
- | 13 | TRBJ1-2 | TRBV29-1 | once | TGCAGCGTTGAAGAAGGGCGGGGGATTGGCTACACCTTC | CSVEEGRGIGYTF
- | 19 | TRBJ1-3 | TRBV12-3/TRBV12-4 | few | TGTGCCAGCAGTCAAAAACATATCCACAGGGAAAAATCTGGAAACACCATATATTTT | CASSQKHIHREKSGNTIYF
- | 13 | TRBJ2-4 | TRBV9 | few | TGTGCCAGCAGCGTAACCACCTCCGACAGGCAGTACTTC | CASSVTTSDRQYF
TRBD2 | 19 | TRBJ2-3 | TRBV6-2/TRBV6-3 | few | TGTGCCAGCAGTTACTCGAGCGGGAGGGCCGGCGGGAGGACAGATACGCAGTATTTT | CASSYSSGRAGGRTDTQYF
- | 12 | TRBJ2-2 | TRBV2 | few | TGTGCCAGCAGTGTCCGTTCCGGGGAGCTGTTTTTT | CASSVRSGELFF
TRBD2 | 21 | TRBJ2-1 | TRBV5-1 | - | TGCGCCAGCAGCTTGACGGCCAGCCTTGGGACTAGCGGGAGGGCAGTCGGGGAGCAGTTCTTC | CASSLTASLGTSGRAVGEQFF
- | 14 | TRBJ1-2 | TRBV5-1 | few | TGCGCCAGCAGCCTCGGAGGCGGCCCCTATGGCTACACCTTC | CASSLGGGPYGYTF
TRBD1 | 13 | TRBJ1-1 | TRBV7-6 | many | TGTGCCAGCAGCCCGCGACAGGGTCAGGGAGCTTTCTTT | CASSPRQGQGAFF
- | 13 | TRBJ1-1 | TRBV6-2/TRBV6-3 | - | TGTGCCAGCAGTTACGGGAGTGGCACTGAAGCTTTCTTT | CASSYGSGTEAFF
- | 16 | TRBJ2-3 | TRBV5-1 | few | TGCGCCAGCAGCTTGATGGCAATTACTAGCACAGATACGCAGTATTTT | CASSLMAITSTDTQYF
- | 12 | TRBJ2-7 | TRBV20-1 | few | TGCAGTGCTTGGAGCTCATCCTACGAGCAGTACTTC | CSAWSSSYEQYF
TRBD1 | 15 | TRBJ1-1 | TRBV5-1 | - | TGCGCCAGCAGCGGGAAGCGACAGGGTTTCACTGAAGCTTTCTTT | CASSGKRQGFTEAFF
TRBD2 | 16 | TRBJ2-1 | TRBV7-3 | - | TGTGCCAGCAGCTTAACTGCTAGCGGGGGGTACAATGAGCAGTTCTTC | CASSLTASGGYNEQFF